The sequence of this T cell receptor (beta chain) was determined in a study of post-analysis software for immune sequencing data. Regarding this clonotype: Its antigen is unidentified.

Between the trimmed V and J ends, which lost 2 bases and 1 base, there was a span of 6 bases. This CDR3 is built from 14 residues. The authors incorporated unique molecular identifiers into the TCR beta cDNA libraries. Via MiXCR, TCRdb re-called the PCR reads, giving one row per CDR3 protein. The sample holds about 620,000 distinct CDR3 sequences, about 40% seen once. The study, taken as a whole, reports: Elevated frequency relative to controls characterized roughly 5 TRBV segments in patients, TRBV5-6, TRBV5-1 and TRBV20-1 among them. Normalized Chao1 diversity was significantly reduced in patients versus controls.

The sequenced material came from blood. The sequence was obtained from a girl under 18 with multiple sclerosis. V usage is TRBV12-3 or TRBV12-4 and J usage is TRBJ2-1; no clear D. The CDR3 here is CASSLIQSYNEQFF. DNA for the CDR3: TGTGCCAGCAGTTTAATACAGTCCTACAATGAGCAGTTCTTC.